This T cell receptor (beta chain) was recorded in a study of CD8+ T cells in alopecia areata. CDR1 is SQVTM and CDR2 is ANQGSEA in the germline V gene. The CDR3 consists of 12 residues. The V and J ends lost 5 bases and 8 bases respectively, with 13 bases between them. Obtained from alopecia areata patients were lesional scalp punch biopsies along with peripheral blood. Study results and limitations: Lesional scalp displayed greater clonality than normal scalp, most notably in alopecia totalis/universalis.

Sequencing used cDNA as its template, made by extracting RNA and reverse transcribing it. Repertoires were generated with immunoSEQ multiplex PCR, while TCRdb's copy carries only in-frame clones and drops some. Altogether 60,000 to 70,000 clones are present, around 49% being singletons, with the ten largest covering about a sixth. About this clone: Its cognate antigen is unknown.

The sequence was collected from a human donor with alopecia areata. The gene calls are TRBV29-1 and TRBJ2-1; D is perhaps TRBD2 (6 bases). The specimen comprised CD8+ T cells sorted from blood, sampled at week 0. The CDR3 region is CSVLTSWDEQFF. CDR3 nucleotide sequence: TGCAGCGTTTTAACTAGCTGGGATGAGCAGTTCTTC.